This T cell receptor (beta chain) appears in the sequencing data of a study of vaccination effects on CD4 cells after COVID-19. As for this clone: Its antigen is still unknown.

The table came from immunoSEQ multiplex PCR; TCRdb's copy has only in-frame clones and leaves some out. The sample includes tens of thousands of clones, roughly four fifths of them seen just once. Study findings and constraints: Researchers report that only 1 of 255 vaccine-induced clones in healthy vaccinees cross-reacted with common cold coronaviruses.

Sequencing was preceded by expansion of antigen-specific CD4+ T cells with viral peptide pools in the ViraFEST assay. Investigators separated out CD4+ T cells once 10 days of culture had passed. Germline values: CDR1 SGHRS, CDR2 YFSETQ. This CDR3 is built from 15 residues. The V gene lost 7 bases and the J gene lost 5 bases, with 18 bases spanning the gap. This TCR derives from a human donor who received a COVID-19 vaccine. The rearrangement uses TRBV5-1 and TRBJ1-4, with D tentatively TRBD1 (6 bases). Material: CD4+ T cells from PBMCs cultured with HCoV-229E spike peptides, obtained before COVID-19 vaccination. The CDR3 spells CASGPMGGANEKLFF. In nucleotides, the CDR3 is TGCGCCAGCGGGCCTATGGGGGGGGCAAATGAAAAACTGTTTTTT. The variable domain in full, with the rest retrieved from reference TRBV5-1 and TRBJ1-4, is KAGVTQTPRYLIKTRGQQVTLSCSPISGHRSVSWYQQTPGQGLQFLFEYFSETQRNKGNFPGRFSGRQFSNSRSEMNVSTLELGDSALYLCASGPMGGANEKLFFGSGTQLSVL.